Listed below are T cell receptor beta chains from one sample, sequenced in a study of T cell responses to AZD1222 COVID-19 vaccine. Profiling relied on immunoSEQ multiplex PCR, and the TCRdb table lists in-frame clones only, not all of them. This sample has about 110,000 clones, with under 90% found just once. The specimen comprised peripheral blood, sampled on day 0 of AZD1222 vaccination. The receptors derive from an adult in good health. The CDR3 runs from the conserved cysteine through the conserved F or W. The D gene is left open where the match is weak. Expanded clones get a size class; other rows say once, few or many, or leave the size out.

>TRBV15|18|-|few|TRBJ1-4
CATSRATRAESTNEKLFF
TGTGCCACCAGCAGAGCTACAAGGGCTGAATCAACTAATGAAAAACTGTTTTTT
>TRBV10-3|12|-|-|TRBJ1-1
CAIKPFNTEAFF
TGTGCCATCAAACCGTTCAACACTGAAGCTTTCTTT
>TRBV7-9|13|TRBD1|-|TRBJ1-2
CASSRTGNYGYTF
TGTGCCAGCAGCCGGACAGGGAACTATGGCTACACCTTC
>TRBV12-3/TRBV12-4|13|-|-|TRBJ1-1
CASSFKGGTEAFF
TGTGCCAGCAGTTTCAAAGGAGGCACTGAAGCTTTCTTT
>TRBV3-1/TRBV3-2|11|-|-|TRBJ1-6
CASNHGSPLHF
TGTGCCAGCAACCATGGTTCACCCCTCCACTTT
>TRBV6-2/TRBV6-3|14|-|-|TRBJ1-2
CASSTGPVGTGYTF
TGTGCCAGCAGCACGGGACCGGTAGGTACCGGCTACACCTTC
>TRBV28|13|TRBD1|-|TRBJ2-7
CASWDSLSYEQYF
TGTGCCAGTTGGGACAGTCTCTCCTACGAGCAGTACTTC
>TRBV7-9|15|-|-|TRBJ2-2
CAIGGGAERTGELFF
TGTGCCATCGGAGGCGGCGCCGAGAGGACCGGGGAGCTGTTTTTT
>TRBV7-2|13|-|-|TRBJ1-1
CASSFMKNTEAFF
TGTGCCAGCAGCTTTATGAAGAACACTGAAGCTTTCTTT
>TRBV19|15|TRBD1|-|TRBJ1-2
CASRLAGQGNYGYTF
TGTGCCAGTAGACTTGCGGGACAGGGAAACTATGGCTACACCTTC
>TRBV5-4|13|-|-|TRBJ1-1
CASSLGRETEAFF
TGTGCCAGCAGCTTGGGGAGGGAGACTGAAGCTTTCTTT
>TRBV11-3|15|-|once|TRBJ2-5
CASSLGTARGETQYF
TGTGCCAGCAGCTTAGGGACAGCGAGAGGAGAGACCCAGTACTTC
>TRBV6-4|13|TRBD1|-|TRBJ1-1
CASRRTGNTEAFF
TGTGCCAGCAGGCGGACAGGGAACACTGAAGCTTTCTTT
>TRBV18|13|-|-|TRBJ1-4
CASSPPGEEKLFF
TGTGCCAGCTCACCACCGGGGGAAGAAAAACTGTTTTTT
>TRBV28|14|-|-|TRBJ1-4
CASTLGGVGEKLFF
TGTGCCAGCACCCTAGGGGGGGTAGGGGAAAAACTGTTTTTT
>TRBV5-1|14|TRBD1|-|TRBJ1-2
CASSLAGGRYGYTF
TGCGCCAGCAGCTTGGCAGGGGGCAGGTATGGCTACACCTTC
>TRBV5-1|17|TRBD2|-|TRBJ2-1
CASSQGTSGRIIGEQFF
TGCGCCAGCAGCCAGGGGACTAGCGGGAGGATAATTGGTGAGCAGTTCTTC
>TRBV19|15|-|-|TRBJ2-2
CASSTMVSNTGELFF
TGTGCCAGTAGTACCATGGTCTCGAACACCGGGGAGCTGTTTTTT
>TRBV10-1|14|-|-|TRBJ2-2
CASSSGTNTGELFF
TGCGCCAGCAGTTCCGGGACGAACACCGGGGAGCTGTTTTTT
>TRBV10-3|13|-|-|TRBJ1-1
CAISPNAMTEAFF
TGTGCCATCAGCCCAAATGCGATGACTGAAGCTTTCTTT
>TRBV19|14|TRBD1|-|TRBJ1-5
CASSGTGGNQPQHF
TGTGCCAGTAGCGGGACAGGGGGCAATCAGCCCCAGCATTTT
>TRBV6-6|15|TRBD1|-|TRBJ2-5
CASSLQGPVGETQYF
TGTGCCAGCAGTTTACAGGGGCCGGTTGGAGAGACCCAGTACTTC
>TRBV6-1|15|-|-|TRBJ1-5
CASSEARDPRQPQHF
TGTGCCAGCAGTGAAGCGAGGGACCCCAGGCAGCCCCAGCATTTT
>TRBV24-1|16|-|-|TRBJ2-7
CATSDLLGGFGYEQYF
TGTGCCACCAGTGATTTGCTTGGGGGCTTCGGCTACGAGCAGTACTTC
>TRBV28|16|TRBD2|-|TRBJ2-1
CASSSTSGGLRNEQFF
TGTGCCAGCAGTTCGACTAGCGGGGGGTTGAGGAATGAGCAGTTCTTC
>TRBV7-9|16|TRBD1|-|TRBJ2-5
CASSPNPGQGTETQYF
TGTGCCAGCAGCCCAAACCCGGGACAGGGAACTGAGACCCAGTACTTC
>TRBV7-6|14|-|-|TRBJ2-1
CASIPQPGSNEQFF
TGTGCCAGCATCCCTCAACCGGGGAGCAATGAGCAGTTCTTC
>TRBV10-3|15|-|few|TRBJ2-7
CAISEYGRPAEEQYF
TGTGCCATCAGTGAGTATGGAAGACCTGCTGAGGAGCAGTACTTC
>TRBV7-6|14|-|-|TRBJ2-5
CASSLGSGQETQYF
TGTGCCAGCAGCTTAGGAAGCGGCCAAGAGACCCAGTACTTC
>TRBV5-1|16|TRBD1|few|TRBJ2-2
CASSSLQGVGTGELFF
TGCGCCAGCAGCTCGCTACAGGGGGTAGGCACCGGGGAGCTGTTTTTT
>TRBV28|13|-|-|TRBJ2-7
CASSPTLTYEQYF
TGTGCCAGCAGTCCTACTCTCACCTACGAGCAGTACTTC
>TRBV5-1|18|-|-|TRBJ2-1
CASSPNRARTGSYNEQFF
TGCGCCAGCAGCCCCAACCGGGCCCGAACAGGCTCCTACAATGAGCAGTTCTTC
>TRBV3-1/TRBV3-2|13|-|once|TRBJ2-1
CASSQTSWNEQFF
TGTGCCAGCAGCCAGACTAGTTGGAATGAGCAGTTCTTC
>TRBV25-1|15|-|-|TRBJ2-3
CASSDRGVSTDTQYF
TGTGCCAGCAGTGACAGGGGGGTCTCCACAGATACGCAGTATTTT
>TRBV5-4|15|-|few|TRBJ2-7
CASRPPGSGSYEQYF
TGTGCCAGCAGACCACCGGGTAGCGGCTCCTACGAGCAGTACTTC
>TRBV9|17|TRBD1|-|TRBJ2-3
CASSVNPPTGSTDTQYF
TGTGCCAGCAGCGTAAATCCCCCGACAGGGTCCACAGATACGCAGTATTTT
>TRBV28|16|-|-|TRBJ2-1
CASSSDKESSYNEQFF
TGTGCCAGCAGCTCCGACAAGGAGAGCTCCTACAATGAGCAGTTCTTC
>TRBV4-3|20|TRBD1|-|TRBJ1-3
CASSQVTLSGQASSGNTIYF
TGCGCCAGCAGCCAAGTGACCTTATCGGGACAGGCTAGCTCTGGAAACACCATATATTTT
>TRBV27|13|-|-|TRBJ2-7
CASKDLSRNEQYF
TGTGCAAGCAAGGATTTATCCCGGAACGAGCAGTACTTC
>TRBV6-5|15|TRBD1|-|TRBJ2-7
CASSSGGRGIYEQYF
TGTGCCAGCAGCTCAGGGGGCAGGGGAATCTACGAGCAGTACTTC
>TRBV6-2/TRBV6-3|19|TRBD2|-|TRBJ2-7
CASSGKLAGATKRAHEQYF
TGTGCCAGCAGTGGCAAACTAGCGGGAGCTACCAAGCGCGCCCACGAGCAGTACTTC
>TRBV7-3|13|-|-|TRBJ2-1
CASSLGTNNEQFF
TGTGCCAGCAGCTTAGGGACAAACAATGAGCAGTTCTTC
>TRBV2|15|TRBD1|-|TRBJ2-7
CASRGETGPSYEQYF
TGTGCCAGCAGGGGAGAGACAGGGCCCTCCTACGAGCAGTACTTC
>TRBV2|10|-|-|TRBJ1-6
CASSEDPLHF
TGTGCCAGCAGTGAGGATCCCCTCCACTTT
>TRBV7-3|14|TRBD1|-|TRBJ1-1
CASSLGQGPTEAFF
TGTGCCAGCAGCTTGGGACAGGGTCCCACTGAAGCTTTCTTT
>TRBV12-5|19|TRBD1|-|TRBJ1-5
CASGSQTGGELLINQPQHF
TGTGCTAGTGGCTCCCAGACAGGGGGCGAGCTTCTTATCAATCAGCCCCAGCATTTT
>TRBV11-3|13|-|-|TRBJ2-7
CASSQGPGDEQYF
TGTGCCAGCAGCCAAGGCCCGGGAGACGAGCAGTACTTC
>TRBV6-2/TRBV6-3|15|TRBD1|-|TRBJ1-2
CASSWRLDRVYGYTF
TGTGCCAGCAGCTGGCGACTCGACAGGGTCTATGGCTACACCTTC